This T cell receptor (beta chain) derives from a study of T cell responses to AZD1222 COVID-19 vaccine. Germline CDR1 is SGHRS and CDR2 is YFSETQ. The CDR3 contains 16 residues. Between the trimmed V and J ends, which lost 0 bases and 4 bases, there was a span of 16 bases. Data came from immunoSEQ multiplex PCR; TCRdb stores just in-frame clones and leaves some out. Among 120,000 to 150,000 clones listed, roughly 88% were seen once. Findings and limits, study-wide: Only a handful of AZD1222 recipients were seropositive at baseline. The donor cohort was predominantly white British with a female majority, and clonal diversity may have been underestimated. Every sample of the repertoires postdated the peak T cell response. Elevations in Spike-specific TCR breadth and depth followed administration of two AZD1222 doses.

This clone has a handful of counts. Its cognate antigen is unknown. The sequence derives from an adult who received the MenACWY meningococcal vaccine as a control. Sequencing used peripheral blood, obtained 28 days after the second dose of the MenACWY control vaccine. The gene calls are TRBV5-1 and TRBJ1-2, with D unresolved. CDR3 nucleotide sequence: TGCGCCAGCAGCTTGGTGGCCACCGGAGGTAGCTATGGCTACACCTTC. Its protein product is CASSLVATGGSYGYTF.